This T cell receptor beta chain was profiled in a study of blood T cell repertoires in COVID-19. Study context: Both acute and convalescent COVID-19 samples were obtained from the United States, Italy and Spain. T cells, B-cell-depleted T cells, or PBMCs supplied cDNA or gDNA.

Germline values: CDR1 SGHDT, CDR2 YYEEEE. Between the trimmed V and J ends, which lost 0 bases and 0 bases, there was a span of 16 bases. This CDR3 has 18 amino acids. The repertoire was sequenced with immunoSEQ multiplex PCR; TCRdb's copy has only in-frame clones and lacks some. The sample has 150,000 to 200,000 clones; about 81% are singletons. During active infection, Seattle patients enrolled and were then monitored through disease. Material: peripheral blood. The V and J genes are TRBV5-6 and TRBJ1-3; D might be TRBD1 (5 bases). This clonotype was obtained from an elderly woman with COVID-19, enrolled during active disease. The CDR3 nucleotides are TGTGCCAGCAGCTTGGACGGGGGATTTCAATCCTCTGGAAACACCATATATTTT. Its translation: CASSLDGGFQSSGNTIYF.